Here is one T cell receptor beta chain with its context. This CDR3 is built from 16 residues. Losses at the gene ends were 3 bases for V and 10 bases for J; bases not matched to a gene: 6. The donors, healthy Caucasians from Russia, were aged roughly 6 to 100. The authors ran a second PCR of roughly 7 to 11 cycles using a sample-barcoded 5' primer and a J-beta primer mix. TCRdb analysed the 5' RACE reads with MiXCR anew, one entry per CDR3 protein. The table shows some 1.5 million distinct CDR3 sequences, with roughly 30% occurring only once. These data originate in a study of blood T cells in healthy people across ages.

This clonotype was sampled from a woman aged 25 to 45 in good health. The gene calls are TRBV12-3 or TRBV12-4 and TRBJ2-1, with TRBD2 matching over 16 bases. The sequenced sample was blood. The CDR3 nucleotides are TGTGCCAGCAGTTTTGGGACTAGCGGGAGGGCCAAGGAGCAGTTCTTC. Translating it yields CASSFGTSGRAKEQFF.